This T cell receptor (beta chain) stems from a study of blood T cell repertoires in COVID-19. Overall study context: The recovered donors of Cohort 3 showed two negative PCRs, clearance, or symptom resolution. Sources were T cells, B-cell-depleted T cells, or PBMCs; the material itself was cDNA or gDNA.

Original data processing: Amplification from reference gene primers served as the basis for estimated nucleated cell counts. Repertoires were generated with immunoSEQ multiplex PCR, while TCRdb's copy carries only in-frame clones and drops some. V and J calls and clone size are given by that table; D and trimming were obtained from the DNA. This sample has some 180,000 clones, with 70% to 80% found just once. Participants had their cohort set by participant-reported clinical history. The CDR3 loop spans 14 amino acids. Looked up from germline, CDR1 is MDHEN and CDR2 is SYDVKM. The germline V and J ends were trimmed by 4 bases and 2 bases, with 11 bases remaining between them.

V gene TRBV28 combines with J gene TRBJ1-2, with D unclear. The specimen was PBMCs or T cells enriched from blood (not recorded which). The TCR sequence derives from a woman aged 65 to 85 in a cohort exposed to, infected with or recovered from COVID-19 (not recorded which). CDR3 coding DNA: TGTGCCAGCAGTTCCCCGGCACAGAACTATGGCTACACCTTC. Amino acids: CASSSPAQNYGYTF.